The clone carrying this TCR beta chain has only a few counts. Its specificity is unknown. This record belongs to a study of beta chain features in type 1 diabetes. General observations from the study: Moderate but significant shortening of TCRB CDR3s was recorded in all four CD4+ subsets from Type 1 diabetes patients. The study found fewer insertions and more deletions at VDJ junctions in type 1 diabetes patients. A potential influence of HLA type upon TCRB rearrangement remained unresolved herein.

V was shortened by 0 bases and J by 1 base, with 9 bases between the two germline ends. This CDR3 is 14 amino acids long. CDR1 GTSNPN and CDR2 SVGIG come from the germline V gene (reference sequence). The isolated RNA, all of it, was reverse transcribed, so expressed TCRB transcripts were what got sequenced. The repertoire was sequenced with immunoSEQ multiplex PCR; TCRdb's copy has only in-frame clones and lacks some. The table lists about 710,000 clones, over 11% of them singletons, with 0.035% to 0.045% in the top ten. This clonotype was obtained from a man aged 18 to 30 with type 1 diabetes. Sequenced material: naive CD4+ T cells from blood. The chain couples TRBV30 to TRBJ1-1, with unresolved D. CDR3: CAWSVGTENTEAFF. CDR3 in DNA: TGTGCCTGGAGTGTAGGAACGGAGAACACTGAAGCTTTCTTT. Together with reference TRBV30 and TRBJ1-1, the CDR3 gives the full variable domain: SQTIHQWPATLVQPVGSPLSLECTVEGTSNPNLYWYRQAAGRGLQLLFYSVGIGQISSEVPQNLSASRPQDRQFILSSKKLLLSDSGFYLCAWSVGTENTEAFFGQGTRLTVV.